This T cell receptor beta chain was recovered during a study of PD-1 blockade in classical Hodgkin lymphoma. Study-wide context: The nivolumab dose that patients received was 3 mg/kg, given intravenously every 2 weeks. Whole-study results and caveats: Patients with a complete response exhibited baseline diversity comparable to newly diagnosed patients.

The germline CDR1 and CDR2 sequences are SGHRS and YFSETQ. Trimming pared 0 bases from V and 3 bases from J, leaving 7 bases between. The CDR3 covers 15 residues. About this clone itself: What it binds is unknown.

Every patient experienced relapse after autologous stem cell transplantation, and brentuximab vedotin exposure varied. Best responses were complete response, partial response or progressive disease. Produced via immunoSEQ multiplex PCR; TCRdb's table is partial and in-frame only. The sample holds approximately 89,000 clones, approximately 88% seen once. This chain uses TRBV5-1 with TRBJ1-6; a possible D gene is TRBD1 (6 bases). The specimen was peripheral blood mononuclear cells (PBMCs), collected at baseline. This receptor was obtained from a human donor with classical Hodgkin lymphoma. The CDR3 is CASSLEGGYNSPLHF. CDR3 coding DNA: TGCGCCAGCAGCTTGGAGGGGGGCTATAATTCACCCCTCCACTTT. Full variable domain (rest looked up from reference TRBV5-1 and TRBJ1-6): KAGVTQTPRYLIKTRGQQVTLSCSPISGHRSVSWYQQTPGQGLQFLFEYFSETQRNKGNFPGRFSGRQFSNSRSEMNVSTLELGDSALYLCASSLEGGYNSPLHFGNGTRLTVT.